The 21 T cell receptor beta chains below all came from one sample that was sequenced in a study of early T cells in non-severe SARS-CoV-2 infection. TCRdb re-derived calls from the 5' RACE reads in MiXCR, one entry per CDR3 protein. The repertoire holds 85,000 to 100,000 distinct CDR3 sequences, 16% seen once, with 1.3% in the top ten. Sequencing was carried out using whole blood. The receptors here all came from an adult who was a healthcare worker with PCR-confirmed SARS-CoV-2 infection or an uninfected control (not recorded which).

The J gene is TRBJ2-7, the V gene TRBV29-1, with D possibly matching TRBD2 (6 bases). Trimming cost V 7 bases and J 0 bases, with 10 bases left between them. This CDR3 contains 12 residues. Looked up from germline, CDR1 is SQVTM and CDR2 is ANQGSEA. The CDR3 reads CSGRDFSYEQYF. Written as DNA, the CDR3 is TGCAGCGGGAGGGACTTCTCCTACGAGCAGTACTTC.

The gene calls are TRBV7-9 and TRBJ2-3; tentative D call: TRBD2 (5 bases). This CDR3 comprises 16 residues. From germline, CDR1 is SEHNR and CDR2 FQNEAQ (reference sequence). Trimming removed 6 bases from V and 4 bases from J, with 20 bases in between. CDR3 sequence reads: CASSLNRVYGADTQYF. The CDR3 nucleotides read TGTGCCAGCAGTCTTAATCGGGTTTACGGGGCAGATACGCAGTATTTT. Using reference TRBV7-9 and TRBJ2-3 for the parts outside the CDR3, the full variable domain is DTGVSQNPRHKITKRGQNVTFRCDPISEHNRLYWYRQTLGQGPEFLTYFQNEAQLEKSRLLSDRFSAERPKGSFSTLEIQRTEQGDSAMYLCASSLNRVYGADTQYFGPGTRLTVL.

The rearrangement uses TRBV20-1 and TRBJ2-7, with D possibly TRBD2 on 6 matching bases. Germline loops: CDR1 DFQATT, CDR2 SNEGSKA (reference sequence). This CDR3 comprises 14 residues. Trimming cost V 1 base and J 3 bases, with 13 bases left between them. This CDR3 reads CSARAGALGYEQYF. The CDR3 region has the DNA TGCAGTGCTAGAGCGGGAGCCTTAGGCTACGAGCAGTACTTC.

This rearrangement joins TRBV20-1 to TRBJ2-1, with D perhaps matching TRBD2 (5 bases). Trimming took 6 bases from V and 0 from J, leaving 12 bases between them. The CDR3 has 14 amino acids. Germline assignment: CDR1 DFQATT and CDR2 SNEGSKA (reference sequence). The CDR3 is CSAPVAGSYNEQFF. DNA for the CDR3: TGCAGTGCCCCCGTGGCGGGCTCCTACAATGAGCAGTTCTTC.

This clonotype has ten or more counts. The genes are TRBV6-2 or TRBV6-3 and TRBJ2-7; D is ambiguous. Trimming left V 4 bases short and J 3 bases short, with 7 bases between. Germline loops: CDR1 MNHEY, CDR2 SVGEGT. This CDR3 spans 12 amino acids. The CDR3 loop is CASSSVGYEQYF. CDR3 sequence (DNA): TGTGCCAGCAGTTCCGTAGGCTACGAGCAGTACTTC.

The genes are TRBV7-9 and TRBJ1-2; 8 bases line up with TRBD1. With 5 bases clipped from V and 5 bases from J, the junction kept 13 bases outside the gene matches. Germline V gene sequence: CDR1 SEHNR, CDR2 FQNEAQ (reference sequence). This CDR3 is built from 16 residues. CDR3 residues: CASSTPGTGEIYGYTF. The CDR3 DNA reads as TGTGCCAGCAGCACCCCCGGGACAGGCGAGATTTATGGCTACACCTTC.

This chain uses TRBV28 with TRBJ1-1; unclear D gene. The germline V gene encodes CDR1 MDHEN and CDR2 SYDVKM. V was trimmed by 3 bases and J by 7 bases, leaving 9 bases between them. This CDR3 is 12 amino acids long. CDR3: CASSFPEDEAFF. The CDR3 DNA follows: TGTGCCAGCAGTTTTCCAGAAGATGAAGCTTTCTTT.

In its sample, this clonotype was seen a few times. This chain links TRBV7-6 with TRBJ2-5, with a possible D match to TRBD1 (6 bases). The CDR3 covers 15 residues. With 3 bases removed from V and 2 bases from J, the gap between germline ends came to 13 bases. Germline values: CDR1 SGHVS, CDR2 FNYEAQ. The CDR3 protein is CASSLGPGAQETQYF. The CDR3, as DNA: TGTGCCAGCAGCTTGGGGCCAGGGGCTCAAGAGACCCAGTACTTC.

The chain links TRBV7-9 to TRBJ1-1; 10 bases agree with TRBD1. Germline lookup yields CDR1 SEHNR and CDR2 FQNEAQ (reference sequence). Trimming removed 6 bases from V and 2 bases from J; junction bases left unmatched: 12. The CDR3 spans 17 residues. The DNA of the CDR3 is TGTGCCAGCAGAACCGGGACAGGGGCCCTCAAAAACACTGAAGCTTTCTTT. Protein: CASRTGTGALKNTEAFF.

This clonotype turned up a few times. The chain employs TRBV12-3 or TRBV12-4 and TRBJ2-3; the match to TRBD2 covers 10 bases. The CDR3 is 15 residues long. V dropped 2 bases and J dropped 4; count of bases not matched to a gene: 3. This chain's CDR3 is CASSLTAGGADTQYF. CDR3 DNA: TGTGCCAGCAGTTTAACAGCGGGAGGGGCAGATACGCAGTATTTT.

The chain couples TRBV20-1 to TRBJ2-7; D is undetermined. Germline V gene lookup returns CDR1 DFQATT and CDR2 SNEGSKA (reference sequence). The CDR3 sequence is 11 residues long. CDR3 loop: CRAVGTYEQYF. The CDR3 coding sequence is TGCAGAGCTGTCGGCACCTACGAGCAGTACTTC.

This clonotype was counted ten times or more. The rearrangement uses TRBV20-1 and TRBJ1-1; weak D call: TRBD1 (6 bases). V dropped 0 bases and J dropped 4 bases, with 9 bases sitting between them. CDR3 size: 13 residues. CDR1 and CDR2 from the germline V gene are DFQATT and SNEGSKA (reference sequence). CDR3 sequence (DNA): TGCAGTGCTAGAGATCTGGGGGCCACTGAAGCTTTCTTT. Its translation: CSARDLGATEAFF.

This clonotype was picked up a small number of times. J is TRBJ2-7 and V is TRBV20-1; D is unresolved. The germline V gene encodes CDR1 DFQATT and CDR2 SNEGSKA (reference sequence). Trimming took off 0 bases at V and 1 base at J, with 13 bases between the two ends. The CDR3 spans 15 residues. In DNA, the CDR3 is TGCAGTGCTAGAGATAACGACTTACTGTCCTACGAGCAGTACTTC. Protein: CSARDNDLLSYEQYF.

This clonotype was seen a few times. CDR3 bases: TGTGCCAGTAGTATGATTGGAGGATATAGCAATCAGCCCCAGCATTTT. Translation: CASSMIGGYSNQPQHF. The chain recombines TRBV19 with TRBJ1-5; D ambiguous. Trimming took off 3 bases at V and 0 bases at J, with 12 bases between the two ends. CDR3 size: 16 residues. Germline V CDR1 and CDR2: LNHDA, SQIVND (reference sequence).

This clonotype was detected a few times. CDR3 region: CASSPGTEGPNTGELFF. CDR3 coding DNA: TGTGCCAGCAGCCCGGGGACAGAAGGGCCGAACACCGGGGAGCTGTTTTTT. The J gene is TRBJ2-2, the V gene TRBV7-8, with 7 bases identical to TRBD1. J was trimmed by 0 bases and V by 5 bases; bases with no gene match: 9. Germline loops: CDR1 SGHVS, CDR2 FQNEAQ. The CDR3 length is 17 residues.

This CDR3 reads CASKGGGTLAYEQYF. In DNA, the CDR3 is TGTGCCAGCAAAGGGGGAGGGACGCTAGCCTACGAGCAGTACTTC. The chain uses TRBV28 and TRBJ2-7, with D perhaps matching TRBD2 (7 bases). Trimming took 7 bases from V and 2 from J, leaving 18 bases between them. CDR3 length: 15 residues. From germline, CDR1 is MDHEN and CDR2 SYDVKM.

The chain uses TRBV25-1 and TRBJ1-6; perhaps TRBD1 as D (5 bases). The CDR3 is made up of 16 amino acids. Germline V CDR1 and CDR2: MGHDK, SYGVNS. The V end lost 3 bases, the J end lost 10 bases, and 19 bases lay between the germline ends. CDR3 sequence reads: CASSEVGQGGGSPLHF. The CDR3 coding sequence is TGTGCCAGCAGTGAGGTTGGGCAGGGAGGAGGATCACCCCTCCACTTT.

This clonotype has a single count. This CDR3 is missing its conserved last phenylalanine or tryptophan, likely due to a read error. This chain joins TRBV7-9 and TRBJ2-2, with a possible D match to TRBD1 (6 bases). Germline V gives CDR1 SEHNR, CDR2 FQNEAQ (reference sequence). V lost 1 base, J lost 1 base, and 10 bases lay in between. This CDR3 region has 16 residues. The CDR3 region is CASSLGGTRNTGELFS. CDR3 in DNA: TGTGCCAGCAGCTTAGGAGGGACACGGAACACCGGGGAGCTGTTTTCT.

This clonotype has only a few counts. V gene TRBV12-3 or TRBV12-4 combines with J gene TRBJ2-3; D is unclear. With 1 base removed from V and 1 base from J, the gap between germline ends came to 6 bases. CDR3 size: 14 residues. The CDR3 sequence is CASSLGSGTDTQYF. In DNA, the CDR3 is TGTGCCAGCAGTTTAGGGAGTGGCACAGATACGCAGTATTTT.

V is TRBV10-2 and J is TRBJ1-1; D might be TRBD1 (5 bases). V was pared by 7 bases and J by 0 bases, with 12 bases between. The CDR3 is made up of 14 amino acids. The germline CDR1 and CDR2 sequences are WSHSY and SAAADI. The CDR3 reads CASTGHVLNTEAFF. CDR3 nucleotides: TGCGCCAGCACCGGACACGTATTGAACACTGAAGCTTTCTTT.

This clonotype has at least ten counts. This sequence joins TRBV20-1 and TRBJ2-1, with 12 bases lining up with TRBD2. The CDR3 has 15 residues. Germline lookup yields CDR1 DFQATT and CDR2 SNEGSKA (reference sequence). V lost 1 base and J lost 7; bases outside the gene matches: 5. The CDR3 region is CSARGLAGARNEQFF. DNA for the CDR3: TGCAGTGCTAGAGGACTAGCGGGAGCTCGGAATGAGCAGTTCTTC.